This TCR beta chain was sequenced during a study of T cell repertoires in cytomegalovirus infection. At the level of the study: CMV epitopes, recently identified HLA-C-restricted and well-studied HLA-B-restricted, were used. Public TCR beta signature analysis indicated the presence of both CMV infection and matching HLA type.

This CDR3 has 16 amino acids. Per the germline V gene, CDR1 is MNHEY and CDR2 is SMNVEV (reference sequence). Trimming removed 7 bases from V and 4 bases from J; junction bases left unmatched: 12. The table lists this clonotype with many counts. Antigen: not known. Points from the study as a whole: Clonotype analysis showed dominance of the ex vivo response by HLA-C-restricted CMV-specific TCR beta clonotypes.

TCRdb itself ran the reads through MiXCR, one entry per CDR3 protein. The sample records approximately 730,000 distinct CDR3 sequences, roughly 28% being singletons. The genes are TRBV27 and TRBJ1-4; 7 bases map to TRBD1. The source was cultured CD8+ T cells from PBMCs, collected from culture after CMV antigen stimulation. The receptor's source is a human donor in good health (CMV status not recorded). Some clones in this sample may be carry-over from other donors' samples. CDR3 loop: CASTQIGDSRNEKLFF. CDR3 in DNA: TGTGCCAGCACCCAAATAGGGGACAGCCGTAATGAAAAACTGTTTTTT.